Sequencing of this TCR beta chain was carried out in a study of CD8+CD57+ T cells in acquired aplastic anemia (dated by TCRdb to between 2018 and 2020). Turning to the overall study: On average, sorted CD4+ and CD8+ cells yielded around 3.5 ug of extracted DNA, with a range of roughly 0.18 to 30 ug. A CD8+CD57+ expansion meant a frequency higher than the mean frequency seen in healthy subjects.

Profiling of TCR beta VDJ combinations and CDR3 sequences used genomic DNA as the template. TCR repertoire sequencing was run on an Illumina HiSeq 2000. The study's processing was this. Repertoires were assessed using TRBV/TRBJ rearrangement plots, CDR3 size and DJ length profiles, and Simpson's diversity index. The most abundant DNA sequence in the deep sequencing data was defined as the immunodominant clone. CDR3 amino acid sequences were screened for sharing across subjects and compared with published repertoires and the VDJdb database. The raw public data were reprocessed by TCRdb itself: fastp quality trimming at Q25, MiXCR clonotype calling, in-frame beta chains only. Duplicate CDR3 protein sequences are folded into a single record with the most common DNA and genes. The V and J calls and clone size are TCRdb's, not the authors'. The sample data list roughly 240,000 distinct CDR3 sequences, and 40% to 50% of these were observed just once. Together, the top ten hold 7% to 10% of the sample.

Expansion of CD8+CD57+ cells had been shown by flow cytometry in the patients chosen for sequencing. All patients had severe acquired aplastic anemia diagnosed by International Study of Aplastic Anemia and Agranulocytosis and Camitta criteria. No patient had received any therapy when blood was sampled. The study deep-sequenced TCR repertoires of sorted CD4+ and CD8+ blood T cells from severe aplastic anemia patients and healthy subjects. Patients were enrolled in the USA under clinicaltrials.gov protocols 00001620, 01623167, 00001397, 00071045, 00081523 and 00961064. Ficoll-Paque density gradient centrifugation was used to isolate peripheral blood mononuclear cells. Before DNA extraction, CD4+ and CD8+ T cells were sorted with FACS or magnetic beads. This clonotype has a count of ten or more. Its binding antigen is unknown. No per-base quality is available; no much larger clone lies one base away.

General conclusions and limits of the study: Roughly 31 CD8+ CDR3 sequences were shared between patients and controls but appeared highly expressed in patients and within their immunodominant clones. No significant difference in CD8+ Simpson's diversity was found between patients and healthy controls (P=0.060).

The sequence came from a human donor with aplastic anemia. Sequencing input: sorted CD4+, CD8+, or CD8+CD57+ T cells (not recorded which) from PBMCs.

CDR3 loop: CSAPWGFGTEAFF. The sequence in DNA is TGCAGTGCTCCCTGGGGTTTTGGCACTGAAGCTTTCTTT. The chain uses TRBV20-1 and TRBJ1-1; no D gene call is confident. Reading from cysteine to phenylalanine, the CDR3 counts 13 amino acids. Of the read, only the CDR3 DNA is kept; its 39 bases are in frame from base 1. V sheds 5 bases and J sheds 4 bases, leaving 14 bases between their ends. CDR1 and CDR2, per the germline V gene (reference sequence), are DFQATT and SNEGSKA.